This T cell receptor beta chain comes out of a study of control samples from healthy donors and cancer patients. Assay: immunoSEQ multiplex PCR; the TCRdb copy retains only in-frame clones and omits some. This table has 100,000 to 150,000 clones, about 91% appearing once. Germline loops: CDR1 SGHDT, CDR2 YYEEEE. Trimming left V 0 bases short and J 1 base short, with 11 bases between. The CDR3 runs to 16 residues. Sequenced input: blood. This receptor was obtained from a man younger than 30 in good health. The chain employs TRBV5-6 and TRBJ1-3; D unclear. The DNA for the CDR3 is TGTGCCAGCAGCTTGGGGGCCGGGAGATCTGGAAACACCATATATTTT. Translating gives CASSLGAGRSGNTIYF.